This TCR beta chain was sequenced during a study of Ad26.COV2.S vaccination and SARS-CoV-2 variants. Study at large: A COV1001 Ad26.COV2.S trial-arm participant provided the sample. Dosing was one shot or two shots 56 days apart.

Findings and caveats of the study: Spike-specific TCR breadth was greater in vaccine than placebo recipients. The study found similar non-spike TCR breadth in vaccine and placebo recipients.

Worth noting for this clone: Its antigen is currently unknown.

Noted treatment: about 20 received Ad26.COV2.S at low or high dose, single or two shots; about 5 received placebo; per-sample allocation not given. Specimens were obtained on day 63 following the first vaccine or placebo injection. Germline lookup yields CDR1 LNHDA and CDR2 SQIVND (reference sequence). This CDR3 has 15 amino acids. J was trimmed by 4 bases and V by 3 bases; bases with no gene match: 5. Here immunoSEQ multiplex PCR was the method, and the copy in TCRdb shows in-frame clones only, minus some. The data show around 300,000 clones, with 75% to 90% seen just once and about 4.6% held by the top ten.

The sequence was collected from a person aged 18-60 years who received the Ad26.COV2.S COVID-19 vaccine or a placebo. The chain combines TRBV19 with TRBJ2-5, with 10 nucleotides matching TRBD2. The sequenced sample was peripheral blood, obtained in a trial of Ad26.COV2.S vaccine versus placebo. The CDR3 loop is CASSMQLAGAETQYF. The CDR3, as DNA: TGTGCCAGTAGTATGCAGCTAGCGGGAGCAGAGACCCAGTACTTC.